This record concerns one T cell receptor (beta chain) sequence. Its antigen is not identified. Primers targeted 54 TRBV and 13 TRBJ segments. Here immunoSEQ multiplex PCR was the method, and the copy in TCRdb shows in-frame clones only, minus some. The sample yields roughly 110,000 clones, around 92% seen once. This specimen comes from a study of T cell repertoires and HLA-DP antigens. Findings and caveats of the study: Previously undetected clones averaged around 40% and 50% against the two alleles respectively.

Germline V CDR1 and CDR2: MGHRA, YSYEKL. This CDR3 comprises 18 residues. Between the trimmed V and J ends, which lost 0 bases and 8 bases, there was a span of 20 bases. The genes are TRBV4-1 and TRBJ1-6; D is ambiguous. The receptor was isolated from a young woman in good health and CMV-seronegative. Material for sequencing was CD4+ T cells from PBMCs. For the CDR3, the DNA is TGCGCCAGCAGCCAAGAAGCTTTCCGTTGGCGTTGGGATTCACCCCTCCACTTT. It yields the protein CASSQEAFRWRWDSPLHF.